Listed here are 32 T cell receptor beta chains from one sample, sequenced in a study of regulatory and conventional T cells in RAG deficiency. Measured with immunoSEQ multiplex PCR; TCRdb has only the in-frame clones, and not every one. The sample carries approximately 3,000 clones, roughly 92% recorded once. The sorted regulatory T cells were CD4+, CD25-high and CD127-low, with genomic DNA sequenced. This sample also belongs to another study, concerning regulatory T cells. That work states: Primers: 52 TRBV forward and 13 TRBJ reverse.

Material for sequencing was CD4+ Tregs sorted from blood. The receptors originated from a human donor in good health.

The genes are TRBV7-2 and TRBJ1-2; maybe TRBD1 (5 bases). This CDR3 spans 14 amino acids. V was trimmed by 1 base and J by 0 bases, leaving 6 bases between them. Germline V gene sequence: CDR1 SGHTA, CDR2 FQGNSA. Here the CDR3 DNA reads TGTGCCAGCAGCTTAGGCAGGGCTAACTATGGCTACACCTTC. It codes for CASSLGRANYGYTF.

The rearrangement joins TRBV5-1 to TRBJ1-1, with D possibly TRBD1 on 6 matching bases. Germline V gene sequence: CDR1 SGHRS, CDR2 YFSETQ. The ends were cut back, 4 bases at V and 1 base at J, with 14 bases in the middle. The CDR3 is 15 amino acids. The CDR3 coding sequence is TGCGCCAGCAGCCGGGAGAGAGGGGGGAACACTGAAGCTTTCTTT. As protein: CASSRERGGNTEAFF.

The chain links TRBV11-1 to TRBJ2-5; no definite D call. CDR1 is SGHAT, CDR2 FQDESV, per germline (reference sequence). This CDR3 comprises 12 residues. The V gene lost 1 base and the J gene lost 5 bases, with 5 bases spanning the gap. Here the CDR3 DNA reads TGTGCCAGCAGCTTAGAGGAGGAGACCCAGTACTTC. It codes for CASSLEEETQYF.

CDR3 loop: CASSATMFGGAPPYNEQFF. The CDR3 DNA follows: TGTGCCAGCAGTGCCACTATGTTCGGGGGGGCCCCCCCCTACAATGAGCAGTTCTTC. The chain recombines TRBV6-1 with TRBJ2-1, with TRBD2 matching over 8 bases. V was pared by 4 bases and J by 2 bases, with 16 bases of the junction left unmatched. Germline-derived CDR1 and CDR2 are MNHNS and SASEGT. The CDR3 sequence is 19 residues long.

V and J are TRBV22-1 and TRBJ2-1; TRBD1 reflects the table's D call only, with no check against the DNA. TRBV22-1 is shown as a pseudogene. The CDR3 spans 15 residues. CDR3 residues: CASIPGGSTYIEQFF. CDR3 sequence (DNA): TGTGCCAGCATCCCAGGGGGTTCCACCTACATTGAGCAGTTCTTC.

The chain employs TRBV12-5 and TRBJ1-5; weak D call: TRBD1 (6 bases). CDR1 is LGHNT, CDR2 FRNRAP, per germline. The V end lost 1 base, the J end lost 0 bases, and 16 bases lay between the germline ends. This CDR3 region has 18 residues. The CDR3 DNA is TGTGCTAGTGGTTTGGCCAAGGACAGTCTGTATAGCAATCAGCCCCAGCATTTT. This translates into CASGLAKDSLYSNQPQHF. Complete variable domain (other parts from reference TRBV12-5 and TRBJ1-5): DARVTQTPRHKVTEMGQEVTMRCQPILGHNTVFWYRQTMMQGLELLAYFRNRAPLDDSGMPKDRFSAEMPDATLATLKIQPSEPRDSAVYFCASGLAKDSLYSNQPQHFGDGTRLSIL.

The V gene is TRBV5-6, the J gene TRBJ2-3, with 8 bases fitting TRBD2. The CDR3 totals 18 residues. The V segment lost 0 bases and the J segment 0 bases; nucleotides outside the gene matches: 9. Germline CDR1 and CDR2: SGHDT and YYEEEE. The CDR3, as DNA: TGTGCCAGCAGCTTGGTTTTCCTAGCGGGCGGGAGCACAGATACGCAGTATTTT. The encoded protein is CASSLVFLAGGSTDTQYF.

To note about this clone: Mismatch with germline at one junction end may stem from a read error. The genes are TRBV10-3 and TRBJ2-7; the match to TRBD1 covers 7 bases. Per the germline V gene, CDR1 is ENHRY and CDR2 is SYGVKD. The CDR3 covers 13 residues. The CDR3: CASSSPGGYEQYF. In DNA form, the CDR3 reads TGTGCCAGCAGTTCCCCAGGGGGCTACGAGCAGTACTTC.

The V call is TRBV19, the J call TRBJ1-5; D call uncertain. CDR3 length: 14 residues. V was trimmed by 6 bases and J by 6 bases, leaving 15 bases between them. Germline CDR1 reads LNHDA; CDR2 reads SQIVND (reference sequence). The CDR3: CASRHPFRGQPQHF. CDR3 DNA sequence: TGTGCCAGTAGACATCCTTTCCGGGGTCAGCCCCAGCATTTT. The full variable domain, in which reference TRBV19 and TRBJ1-5 provide the parts outside the CDR3, is DGGITQSPKYLFRKEGQNVTLSCEQNLNHDAMYWYRQDPGQGLRLIYYSQIVNDFQKGDIAEGYSVSREKKESFPLTVTSAQKNPTAFYLCASRHPFRGQPQHFGDGTRLSIL.

The chain links TRBV5-1 to TRBJ2-3; 9 nucleotides agree with TRBD2. Germline V lookup: CDR1 SGHRS, CDR2 YFSETQ. The V and J ends lost 4 bases and 5 bases, in that order; junction bases with no gene match: 14. The CDR3 spans 17 residues. The CDR3 bases are TGCGCCAGCAGCGGAATTATAGCGGGGGACCCCGGAGATACGCAGTATTTT. It specifies CASSGIIAGDPGDTQYF.

The DNA for the CDR3 is TGTGCCATCAGTGACCCACAAGTGTCGCTAAACACTGAAGCTTTCTTT. It translates to CAISDPQVSLNTEAFF. The chain uses TRBV10-3 and TRBJ1-1; no firm D call. Germline V gives CDR1 ENHRY, CDR2 SYGVKD. V was cut by 3 bases and J by 2 bases, with 16 bases left in between. The CDR3 sequence is 16 residues long.

This rearrangement joins TRBV6-6 to TRBJ2-5; D unresolved. The CDR3 is 13 residues long. V lost 5 bases and J 3 bases, leaving 10 bases between the germline ends. Germline CDR1 reads MNHNY; CDR2 reads SVGAGI (reference sequence). CDR3 loop: CASSNTNEETQYF. In DNA, the CDR3 is TGTGCCAGCAGTAACACGAACGAAGAGACCCAGTACTTC.

A single count supports this clone. The CDR3 bases are TGTGCCAGCAGTGGGACTAGCGGGAGGGTGAACACCGGGGAGCTGTTTTTT. Protein product: CASSGTSGRVNTGELFF. This chain connects TRBV6-1 to TRBJ2-2, with 15 bases identical to TRBD2. Germline trimming cut 4 bases from V and 1 base from J; bases unmatched to any gene: 1. CDR3 size: 17 residues. CDR1 and CDR2 (germline): MNHNS, SASEGT.

The rearrangement joins TRBV13 to TRBJ2-3, with TRBD2 matching 12 bases. V lost 4 bases, J lost 2 bases, and 7 bases stayed unmatched. The CDR3 has 17 amino acids. Germline loops: CDR1 PRHDT, CDR2 FYEKMQ (reference sequence). The CDR3 nucleotides read TGTGCCAGCAGCTCGACCGGGACTAGCGGGTTCACAGATACGCAGTATTTT. It is translated as CASSSTGTSGFTDTQYF.

This chain uses TRBV2 with TRBJ1-6, with D maybe TRBD1 (6 bases). The CDR3 runs 15 residues. Germline lookup yields CDR1 SNHLY and CDR2 FYNNEI. V shed 3 bases and J shed 5 bases, with 11 bases lying between them. This chain's CDR3 is CASSDGGLDNSPLHF. In nucleotides, the CDR3 is TGTGCCAGCAGTGACGGGGGGCTCGATAATTCACCCCTCCACTTT.

The J gene is TRBJ1-2, the V gene TRBV13, with D possibly TRBD1 on 6 matching bases. V was pared by 4 bases and J by 8 bases, with 17 bases between. Per the germline V gene, CDR1 is PRHDT and CDR2 is FYEKMQ (reference sequence). The CDR3 has 14 amino acids. The DNA of the CDR3 is TGTGCCAGCAGCTCAGTTAAAACAGGGAAAGGCTACACCTTC. Protein sequence: CASSSVKTGKGYTF.

This chain uses TRBV6-5 with TRBJ2-1; D perhaps matches TRBD2 (6 bases). Germline values: CDR1 MNHEY, CDR2 SVGAGI. V was clipped by 0 bases and J by 8 bases, with 14 bases between them. The CDR3 totals 15 residues. The CDR3 sequence: CASSYSAGPTYEQFF. Written as DNA, the CDR3 is TGTGCCAGCAGTTACTCGGCGGGACCTACATATGAGCAGTTCTTC.

The chain is built from TRBV12-5 and TRBJ1-1, with D perhaps matching TRBD1 (6 bases). The V gene lost 4 bases and the J gene lost 5 bases, with 11 bases spanning the gap. The CDR3 has 13 amino acids. Germline assignment: CDR1 LGHNT and CDR2 FRNRAP. The CDR3, as DNA: TGTGCTAGTGGTTCAGGGGTAGGGACTGAAGCTTTCTTT. Protein sequence: CASGSGVGTEAFF.

J is TRBJ1-6 and V is TRBV7-3; no definite D call. V shed 2 bases and J shed 7 bases, with 3 bases lying between them. CDR1 and CDR2 (germline): SGHTA, FQGTGA. CDR3 length: 12 residues. The CDR3 spells CASSLENSPLHF. In DNA, the CDR3 is TGTGCCAGCAGCTTAGAAAATTCACCCCTCCACTTT.

This chain links TRBV5-1 with TRBJ1-3, with a possible D match to TRBD1 (6 bases). The CDR3 has 16 amino acids. CDR1 and CDR2 (germline): SGHRS, YFSETQ. The ends were cut back, 0 bases at V and 0 bases at J, with 10 bases in the middle. CDR3 amino acids: CASSLGPGASGNTIYF. The CDR3 nucleotides read TGCGCCAGCAGCTTGGGACCAGGGGCCTCTGGAAACACCATATATTTT.

This clone was observed a handful of times. V gene TRBV18 combines with J gene TRBJ2-4, with D perhaps TRBD1 (6 bases). Per the germline V gene, CDR1 is KGHSH and CDR2 is LQKENI. Trimming removed 2 bases from V and 8 bases from J, with 10 bases in between. There are 13 residues in the CDR3. This CDR3 reads CASSPGGADIQYF. CDR3 nucleotide sequence: TGTGCCAGCTCACCAGGGGGCGCTGACATTCAGTACTTC.

The chain recombines TRBV10-1 with TRBJ2-3; 7 bases line up with TRBD2. The trim removed 2 bases at V and 4 bases at J, leaving 12 bases unmatched. CDR3 size: 17 residues. CDR1 is WNHNN and CDR2 is SYGVQD in the germline V gene (reference sequence). The CDR3 sequence is CASSEGLLAAGPDTQYF. CDR3 nucleotides: TGCGCCAGCAGTGAGGGGCTGCTAGCGGCGGGCCCAGATACGCAGTATTTT.

This clone was found once. The J gene is TRBJ2-7, the V gene TRBV11-1; the match to TRBD2 covers 11 bases. The CDR3 runs to 16 residues. Germline CDR1 SGHAT, CDR2 FQDESV (reference sequence). The J segment lost 4 bases and the V segment lost 4 bases, leaving 9 bases of the junction unmatched. The CDR3 loop is CASSYLTSGAWYEQYF. DNA for the CDR3: TGTGCCAGCAGCTACCTGACTAGCGGGGCTTGGTACGAGCAGTACTTC.

The V and J genes are TRBV19 and TRBJ1-5; no definite D call. The CDR3 is 14 amino acids. The V gene's germline CDR1 is LNHDA and CDR2 SQIVND (reference sequence). Trimming left V 3 bases short and J 0 bases short, with 6 bases between. CDR3 in DNA: TGTGCCAGTAGTATGGGAGCTAGCAATCAGCCCCAGCATTTT. Its protein product is CASSMGASNQPQHF.

The chain uses TRBV6-6 and TRBJ2-7; 7 nucleotides match TRBD1. Germline loops: CDR1 MNHNY, CDR2 SVGAGI (reference sequence). V gave up 0 bases and J gave up 1 base; unmatched junction bases: 0. The CDR3 contains 14 residues. CDR3 sequence (DNA): TGTGCCAGCAGTTACTCGGACAGGTCCTACGAGCAGTACTTC. It encodes CASSYSDRSYEQYF.

This chain links TRBV5-4 with TRBJ2-6; D is undetermined. CDR3 length: 15 amino acids. Deletions cut 2 bases from V and 4 bases from J, with 10 bases between. Germline V lookup: CDR1 SGHNT, CDR2 YYREEE (reference sequence). The CDR3 DNA reads as TGTGCCAGCAGCTTACCGGGCGCGGGGGCCAACGTCCTGACTTTC. Residues: CASSLPGAGANVLTF.

CDR3 bases: TGTGCCAGTAGTATAGGGAGAGCGGGGGGGCGTTCTGGGGCCAACGTCCTGACTTTC. Its translation is CASSIGRAGGRSGANVLTF. V and J are TRBV19 and TRBJ2-6, with 10 bases identical to TRBD2. From germline, CDR1 is LNHDA and CDR2 SQIVND (reference sequence). V shed 1 base, J shed 1 base, and the junction held 7 bases outside the gene matches. The CDR3 runs 19 residues. The whole variable domain, remainder taken from reference TRBV19 and TRBJ2-6, is DGGITQSPKYLFRKEGQNVTLSCEQNLNHDAMYWYRQDPGQGLRLIYYSQIVNDFQKGDIAEGYSVSREKKESFPLTVTSAQKNPTAFYLCASSIGRAGGRSGANVLTFGAGSRLTVL.

The J gene is TRBJ2-1, the V gene TRBV9, with unresolved D. The V end lost 2 bases, the J end lost 6 bases, and 12 bases lay between the germline ends. The length of the CDR3 is 14 residues. In germline, CDR1 is SGDLS, CDR2 YYNGEE. Here the CDR3 DNA reads TGTGCCAGCAGCGTTACGACGGAACCCAATGAGCAGTTCTTC. This translates into CASSVTTEPNEQFF.

Only a few counts were recorded for this clone. The rearrangement joins TRBV14 to TRBJ1-4; 8 nucleotides line up with TRBD1. Germline trimming cut 4 bases from V and 3 bases from J; bases unmatched to any gene: 4. There are 15 residues in the CDR3. The germline V gene encodes CDR1 SGHDN and CDR2 FVKESK. CDR3 protein: CASSPGGWANEKLFF. CDR3 nucleotides: TGTGCCAGCAGCCCAGGGGGCTGGGCTAATGAAAAACTGTTTTTT.

The chain recombines TRBV11-2 with TRBJ1-1, with D unresolved. Trimming pared 2 bases from V and 1 base from J, leaving 11 bases between. CDR3 size: 15 residues. The germline CDR1 and CDR2 sequences are SGHAT and FQNNGV. CDR3 in amino acids: CASSLRTRENTEAFF. CDR3 coding DNA: TGTGCCAGCAGCTTACGAACAAGGGAGAACACTGAAGCTTTCTTT.

The table lists this clone with a count of one. V gene TRBV29-1 combines with J gene TRBJ2-1, with 7 bases that match TRBD1. The junction had 16 bases not matched to a gene; V was cut back by 7 bases and J by 4 bases. This CDR3 is built from 16 residues. CDR1 and CDR2 (germline): SQVTM, ANQGSEA. CDR3 sequence: CSARPYRDSSYNEQFF. As DNA, the CDR3 is TGCAGCGCGCGACCTTACCGGGACAGCTCGTACAATGAGCAGTTCTTC.

The chain has TRBV6-4 and TRBJ2-7, with 7 bases identical to TRBD1. V was pared by 5 bases and J by 3 bases, with 4 bases of the junction left unmatched. CDR3 length equals 13 residues. Germline V gene data show CDR1 as MRHNA and CDR2 as SNTAGT. CDR3 region: CASSSPGGYEQYF. CDR3 coding DNA: TGTGCCAGCAGTTCCCCAGGGGGCTACGAGCAGTACTTC.